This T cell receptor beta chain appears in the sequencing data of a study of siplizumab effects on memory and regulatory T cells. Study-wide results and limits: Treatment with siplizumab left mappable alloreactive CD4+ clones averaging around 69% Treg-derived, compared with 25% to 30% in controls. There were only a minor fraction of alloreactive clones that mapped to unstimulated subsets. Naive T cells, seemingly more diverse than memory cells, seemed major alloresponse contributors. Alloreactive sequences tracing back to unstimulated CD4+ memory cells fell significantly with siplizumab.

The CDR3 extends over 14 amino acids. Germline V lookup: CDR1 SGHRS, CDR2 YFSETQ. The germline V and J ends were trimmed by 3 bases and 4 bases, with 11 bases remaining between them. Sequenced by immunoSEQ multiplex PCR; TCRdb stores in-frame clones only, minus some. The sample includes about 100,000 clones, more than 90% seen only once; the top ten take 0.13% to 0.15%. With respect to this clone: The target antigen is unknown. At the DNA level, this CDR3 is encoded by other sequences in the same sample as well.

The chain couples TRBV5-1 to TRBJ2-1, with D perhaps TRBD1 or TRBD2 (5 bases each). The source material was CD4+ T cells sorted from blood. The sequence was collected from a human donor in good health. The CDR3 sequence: CASSSGTGYNEQFF. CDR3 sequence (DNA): TGCGCCAGCAGCTCCGGGACGGGATACAATGAGCAGTTCTTC.